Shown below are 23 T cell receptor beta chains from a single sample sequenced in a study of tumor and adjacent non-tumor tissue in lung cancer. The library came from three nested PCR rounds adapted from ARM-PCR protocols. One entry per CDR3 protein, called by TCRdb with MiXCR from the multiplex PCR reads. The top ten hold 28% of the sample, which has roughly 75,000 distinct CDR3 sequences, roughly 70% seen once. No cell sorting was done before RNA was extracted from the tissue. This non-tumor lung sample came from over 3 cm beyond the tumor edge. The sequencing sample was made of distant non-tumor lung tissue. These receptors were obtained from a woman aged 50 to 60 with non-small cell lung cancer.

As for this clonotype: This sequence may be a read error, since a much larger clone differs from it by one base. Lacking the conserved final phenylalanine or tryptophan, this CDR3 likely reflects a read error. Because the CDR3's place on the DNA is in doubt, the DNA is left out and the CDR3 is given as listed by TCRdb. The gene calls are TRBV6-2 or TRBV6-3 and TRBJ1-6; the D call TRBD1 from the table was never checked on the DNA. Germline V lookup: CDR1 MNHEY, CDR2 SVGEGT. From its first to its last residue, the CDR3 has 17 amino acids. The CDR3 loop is CASSYSTATVGNSPIHL.

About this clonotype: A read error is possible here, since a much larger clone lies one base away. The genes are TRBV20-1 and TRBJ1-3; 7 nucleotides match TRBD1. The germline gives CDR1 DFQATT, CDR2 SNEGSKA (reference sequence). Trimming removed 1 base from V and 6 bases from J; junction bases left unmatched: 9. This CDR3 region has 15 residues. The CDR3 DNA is TGCAGTGCTAGAGGGCTGGGACAGAGGGCAAACACCATATATTTT. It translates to CSARGLGQRANTIYF.

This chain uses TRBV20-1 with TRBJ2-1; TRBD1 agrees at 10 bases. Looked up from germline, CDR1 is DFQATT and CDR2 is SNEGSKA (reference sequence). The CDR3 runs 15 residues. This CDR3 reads CRALPRTGGYNEQFF. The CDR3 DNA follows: TGCAGAGCCCTACCGAGGACAGGGGGGTATAATGAGCAGTTCTTC.

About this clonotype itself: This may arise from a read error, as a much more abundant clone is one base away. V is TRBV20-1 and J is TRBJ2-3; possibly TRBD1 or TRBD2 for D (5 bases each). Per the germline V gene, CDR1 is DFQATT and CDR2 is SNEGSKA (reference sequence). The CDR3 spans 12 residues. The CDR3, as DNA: TGCAGTACTAGGGGAATAGTGGATACGCAGTATTTT. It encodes CSTRGIVDTQYF.

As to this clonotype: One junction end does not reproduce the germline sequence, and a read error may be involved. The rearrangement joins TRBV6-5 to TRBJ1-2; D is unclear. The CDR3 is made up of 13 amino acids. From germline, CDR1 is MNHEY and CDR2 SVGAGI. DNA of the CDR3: TGTGTCAGCAGACATGGACCGGGTTGGGGCTACACCTTC. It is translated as CVSRHGPGWGYTF.

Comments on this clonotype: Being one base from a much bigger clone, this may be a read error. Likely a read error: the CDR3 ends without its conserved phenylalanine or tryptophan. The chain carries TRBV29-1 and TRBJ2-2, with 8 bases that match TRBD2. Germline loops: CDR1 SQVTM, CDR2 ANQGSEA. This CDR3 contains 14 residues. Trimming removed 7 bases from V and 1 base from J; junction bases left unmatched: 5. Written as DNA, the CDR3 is TGCAGCGCCCGGACTAGCTTGAACACCGGGGAGCTGTTTCTT. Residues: CSARTSLNTGELFL.

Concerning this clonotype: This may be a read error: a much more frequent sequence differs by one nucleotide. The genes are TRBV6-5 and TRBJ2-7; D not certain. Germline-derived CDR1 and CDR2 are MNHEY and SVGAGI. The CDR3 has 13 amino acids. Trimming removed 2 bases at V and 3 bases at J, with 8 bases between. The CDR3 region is CASSYPGLYEQYF. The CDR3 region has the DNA TGTGCCAGCAGTTACCCGGGTCTCTACGAGCAGTACTTC.

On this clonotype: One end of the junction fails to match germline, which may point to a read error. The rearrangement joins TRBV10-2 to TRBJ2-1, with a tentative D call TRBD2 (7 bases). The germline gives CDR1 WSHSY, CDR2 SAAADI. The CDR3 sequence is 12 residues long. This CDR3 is CANREGQGEQLF. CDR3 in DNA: TGCGCCAACAGGGAGGGGCAGGGTGAGCAGCTCTTC.

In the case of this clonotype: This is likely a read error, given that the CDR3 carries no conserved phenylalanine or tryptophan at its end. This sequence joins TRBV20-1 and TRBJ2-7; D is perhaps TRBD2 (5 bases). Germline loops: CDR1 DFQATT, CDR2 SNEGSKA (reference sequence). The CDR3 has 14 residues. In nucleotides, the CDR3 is TGCAATGCTAGCCGAGAATGCACGGGCTACGAGCAGTACTAC. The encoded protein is CNASRECTGYEQYY.

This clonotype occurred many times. The CDR3 coding sequence is TGTGCCAGCAGTTTATCCACAGGGGACAACTCTGGAAACACCATATATTTT. This sequence encodes CASSLSTGDNSGNTIYF. The J gene is TRBJ1-3, the V gene TRBV12-3 or TRBV12-4; TRBD1 matches 7 bases. Trimming at V came to 2 bases and at J to 0 bases, leaving 7 bases not matched to a gene. CDR3 length equals 17 residues.

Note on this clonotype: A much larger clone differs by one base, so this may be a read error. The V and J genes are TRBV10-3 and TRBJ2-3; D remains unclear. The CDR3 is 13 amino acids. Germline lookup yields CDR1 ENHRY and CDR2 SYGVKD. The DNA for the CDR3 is TGTGCCATCAGTGACCCCCTCACAGATAAGCAGTATTTT. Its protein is CAISDPLTDKQYF.

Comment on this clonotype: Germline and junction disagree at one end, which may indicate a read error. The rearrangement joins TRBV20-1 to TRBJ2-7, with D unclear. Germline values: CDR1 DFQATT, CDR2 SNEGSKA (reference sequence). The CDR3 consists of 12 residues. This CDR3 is CSATRNASEQYF. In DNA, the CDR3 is TGCAGTGCTACCAGGAATGCGAGCGAGCAGTATTTC.

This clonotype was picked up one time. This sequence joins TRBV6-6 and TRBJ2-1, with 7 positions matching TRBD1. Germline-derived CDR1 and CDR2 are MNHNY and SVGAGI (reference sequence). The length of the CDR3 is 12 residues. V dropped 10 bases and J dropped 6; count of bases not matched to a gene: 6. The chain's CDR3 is CANRAGGNEQFF. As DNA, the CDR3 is TGTGCCAACAGGGCAGGGGGCAATGAGCAGTTCTTC.

CDR3 sequence: CASSQEHTSGRVNGFF. CDR3 bases: TGCGCCAGCAGCCAAGAACACACTAGCGGGAGGGTTAACGGGTTCTTC. The chain couples TRBV4-3 to TRBJ2-1; 13 nucleotides agree with TRBD2. The CDR3 runs to 16 residues. V dropped 0 bases and J dropped 15; count of bases not matched to a gene: 11. Germline loops: CDR1 LGHNA, CDR2 YSLEER.

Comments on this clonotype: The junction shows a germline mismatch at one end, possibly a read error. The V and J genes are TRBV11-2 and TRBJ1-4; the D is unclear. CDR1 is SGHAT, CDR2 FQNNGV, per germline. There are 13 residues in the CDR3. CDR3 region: CVCSLDLWGSLYF. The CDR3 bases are TGTGTCTGCAGCTTAGATCTATGGGGATCTCTGTATTTT.

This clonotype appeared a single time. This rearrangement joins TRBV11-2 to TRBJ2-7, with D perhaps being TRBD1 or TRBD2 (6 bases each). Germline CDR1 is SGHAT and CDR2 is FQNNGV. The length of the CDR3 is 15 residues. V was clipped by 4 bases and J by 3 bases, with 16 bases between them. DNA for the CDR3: TGTGCCAGCAGCTCGGGGGCAGGCCGGGACTACGAGCAGTACTTC. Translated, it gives CASSSGAGRDYEQYF.

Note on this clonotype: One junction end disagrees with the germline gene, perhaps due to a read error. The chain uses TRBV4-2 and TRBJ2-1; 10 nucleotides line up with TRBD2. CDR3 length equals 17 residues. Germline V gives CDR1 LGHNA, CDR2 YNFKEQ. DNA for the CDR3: TGTGCCATCAGCCAAGATTCGGCTAGCGGGAGCTTATATGAGCAGTTCTTC. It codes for CAISQDSASGSLYEQFF.

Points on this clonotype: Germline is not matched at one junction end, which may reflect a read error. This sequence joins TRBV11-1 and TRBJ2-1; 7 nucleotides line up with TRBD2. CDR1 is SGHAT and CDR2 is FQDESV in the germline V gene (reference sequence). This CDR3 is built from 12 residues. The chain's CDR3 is CASSQTSNVQFF. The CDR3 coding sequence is TGTGCCAGCAGTCAGACTAGCAATGTGCAGTTCTTC.

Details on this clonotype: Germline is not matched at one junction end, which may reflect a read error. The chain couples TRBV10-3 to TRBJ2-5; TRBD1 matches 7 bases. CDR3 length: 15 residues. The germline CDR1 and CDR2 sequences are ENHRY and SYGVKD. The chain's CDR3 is CAVSESLQGMEAQYF. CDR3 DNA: TGTGCCGTCAGTGAGTCGTTACAGGGGATGGAGGCCCAGTACTTC.

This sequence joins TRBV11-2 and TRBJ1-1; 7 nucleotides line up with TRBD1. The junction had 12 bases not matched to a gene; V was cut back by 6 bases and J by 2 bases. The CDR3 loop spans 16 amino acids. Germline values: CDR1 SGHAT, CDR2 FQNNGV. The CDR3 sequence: CASSLELTGINTEAFF. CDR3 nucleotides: TGTGCCAGCAGTTTGGAGTTGACAGGGATAAACACTGAAGCTTTCTTT.

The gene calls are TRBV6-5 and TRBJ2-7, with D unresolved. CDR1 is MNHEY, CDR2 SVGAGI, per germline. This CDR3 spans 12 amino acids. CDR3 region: CTNSRIRNEQYF. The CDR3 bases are TGTACCAACAGTCGGATTAGAAACGAGCAGTACTTC.

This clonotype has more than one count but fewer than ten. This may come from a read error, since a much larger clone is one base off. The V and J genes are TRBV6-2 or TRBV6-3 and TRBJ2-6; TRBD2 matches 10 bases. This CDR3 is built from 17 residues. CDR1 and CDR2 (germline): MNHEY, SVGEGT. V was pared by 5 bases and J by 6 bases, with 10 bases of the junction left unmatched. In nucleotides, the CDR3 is TGTGCCAGCAGTACCCGGACTAGCGGAACTGAGGCCAACGTCCTGACTTTC. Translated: CASSTRTSGTEANVLTF.

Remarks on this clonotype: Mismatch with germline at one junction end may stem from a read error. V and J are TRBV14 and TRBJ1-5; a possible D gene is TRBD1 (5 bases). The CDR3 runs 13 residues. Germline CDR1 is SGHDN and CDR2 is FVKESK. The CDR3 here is CASSRGEYQPQHF. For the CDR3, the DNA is TGTGCCAGCAGCCGGGGGGAATATCAGCCCCAACATTTT.